This T cell receptor beta chain was captured in a study of neurological immune-mediated disorders. Study results and caveats: Whereas HTLV-1-associated myelopathy showed the most TCR clonal expansion, multiple sclerosis showed the least, with levels below those of healthy controls. Private repertoires in all groups were suggested by the finding that expanded clones across subjects shared no CDR3 amino acid sequences.

PBMCs numbering 2 million and stored at -80 C yielded the unsorted libraries. There are many counts of this clonotype. As yet, its antigen is unknown. The authors made cDNA by 5'RACE with 10-nucleotide random UMIs. Using its own MiXCR run on the 5' RACE reads, TCRdb lists one record per CDR3 protein. Here the sample spans 80,000 or so distinct CDR3 sequences, 9.4% being singletons. This CDR3 region has 15 residues. Germline trimming cut 7 bases from V and 4 bases from J; bases unmatched to any gene: 10. Germline V lookup: CDR1 MNHNS, CDR2 SASEGT. The genes are TRBV6-1 and TRBJ2-3; 8 positions agree with TRBD2. The origin of this receptor is a man aged 45-65 years in good health. The sample comprised PBMCs. The CDR3 here is CASILGGAGADTQYF. The CDR3 DNA reads TGTGCCAGCATCCTCGGGGGGGCCGGCGCAGATACGCAGTATTTT.